What follows are 27 T cell receptor beta chains derived from one specimen sequenced in a study of cytomegalovirus exposure and HLA in healthy donors. PCR used 60 Vbeta primers and 13 Jbeta primers. The table came from immunoSEQ multiplex PCR; TCRdb's copy has only in-frame clones and leaves some out. This sample has 30,000 to 40,000 clones, with 85% to 95% found just once. The specimen sequenced was PBMCs. All receptors come from a woman in her late teens or twenties in good health and CMV-seronegative.

The chain has TRBV11-2 and TRBJ2-5; 7 nucleotides agree with TRBD2. This CDR3 is 15 amino acids long. The germline V gene encodes CDR1 SGHAT and CDR2 FQNNGV. After removal of 0 bases from V and 4 bases from J, the junction contained 5 bases not matched to a gene. Here the CDR3 DNA reads TGTGCCAGCAGCTTAGATCGTACGGGAGGAGAGACCCAGTACTTC. It yields the protein CASSLDRTGGETQYF.

This sequence joins TRBV19 and TRBJ2-7; 8 nucleotides line up with TRBD1. J gave up 0 bases and V 9 bases, and 7 bases lay outside the gene matches. CDR3 length: 14 amino acids. CDR1 is LNHDA and CDR2 is SQIVND in the germline V gene (reference sequence). The CDR3 DNA is TGTGCCAGCAGACAGGGGCCAAGCTCCTACGAGCAGTACTTC. This encodes CASRQGPSSYEQYF.

V gene TRBV28 combines with J gene TRBJ2-7; D remains ambiguous. V was pared by 5 bases and J by 4 bases, with 15 bases between. This CDR3 has 14 residues. CDR1 and CDR2 from the germline V gene are MDHEN and SYDVKM. The CDR3 coding sequence is TGTGCCAGCAGTCCCCCGTCCAAGCCGTACGAGCAGTACTTC. Translating it yields CASSPPSKPYEQYF. Drawing the rest from reference TRBV28 and TRBJ2-7, the complete variable domain is DVKVTQSSRYLVKRTGEKVFLECVQDMDHENMFWYRQDPGLGLRLIYFSYDVKMKEKGDIPEGYSVSREKKERFSLILESASTNQTSMYLCASSPPSKPYEQYFGPGTRLTVT.

The V gene is TRBV11-2, the J gene TRBJ2-1, with 14 bases matching TRBD2. Trimming cost V 5 bases and J 8 bases; bases outside gene matches: 5. The CDR3 covers 15 residues. Germline V gene data show CDR1 as SGHAT and CDR2 as FQNNGV. The CDR3 sequence is CASSRGLAGADEQFF. The CDR3 DNA sequence: TGTGCCAGCAGCCGGGGACTAGCGGGAGCAGATGAGCAGTTCTTC.

The genes are TRBV28 and TRBJ2-5, with D maybe TRBD2 (6 bases). The V and J ends lost 2 bases and 2 bases respectively, with 9 bases between them. The CDR3 has 14 amino acids. CDR1 is MDHEN and CDR2 is SYDVKM in the germline V gene. In DNA form, the CDR3 reads TGTGCCAGCAGTTTAACGGGACTTCAAGAGACCCAGTACTTC. This encodes CASSLTGLQETQYF. The full variable domain, rest sourced from reference TRBV28 and TRBJ2-5, is DVKVTQSSRYLVKRTGEKVFLECVQDMDHENMFWYRQDPGLGLRLIYFSYDVKMKEKGDIPEGYSVSREKKERFSLILESASTNQTSMYLCASSLTGLQETQYFGPGTRLLVL.

This clone is medium-sized. The V gene is TRBV7-9, the J gene TRBJ2-1, with 13 bases fitting TRBD2. V lost 1 base to trimming and J lost 8 bases; unmatched junction nucleotides: 11. The CDR3 is 18 residues long. The germline gives CDR1 SEHNR, CDR2 FQNEAQ (reference sequence). The CDR3 DNA reads as TGTGCCAGCAGCTTAGAAGCCCTACTAGCGGGAGGGCTGGATGAGCAGTTCTTC. This codes for CASSLEALLAGGLDEQFF.

The gene calls are TRBV4-3 and TRBJ2-1, with 11 positions matching TRBD1. Germline values: CDR1 LGHNA, CDR2 YSLEER. The junction had 7 bases not matched to a gene; V was cut back by 1 base and J by 8 bases. This CDR3 comprises 16 residues. The CDR3 loop reads CASSQGDRGAIYEQFF. The DNA of the CDR3 is TGCGCCAGCAGCCAAGGGGACAGGGGGGCTATATATGAGCAGTTCTTC.

The CDR3 sequence is CASSGVTGGNYNQPQHF. CDR3 bases: TGTGCCAGCAGTGGAGTAACAGGGGGCAATTACAATCAGCCCCAGCATTTT. The rearrangement uses TRBV28 and TRBJ1-5; 9 bases line up with TRBD1. There are 17 residues in the CDR3. Trimming removed 5 bases from V and 3 bases from J; junction bases left unmatched: 11. CDR1 is MDHEN and CDR2 is SYDVKM in the germline V gene.

With respect to this clone: A read error may account for a junction end that differs from germline. This CDR3 reads CSSSLAWRDTDTQYF. Here the CDR3 DNA reads TGTTCCAGCAGCTTAGCGTGGCGGGATACAGATACGCAGTATTTT. V is TRBV7-9 and J is TRBJ2-3; tentatively, D is TRBD2 (6 bases). Germline V gene data show CDR1 as SEHNR and CDR2 as FQNEAQ (reference sequence). The CDR3 contains 15 residues.

The genes are TRBV18 and TRBJ1-1; no clear D gene. This CDR3 region has 16 residues. The V end was cut by 3 bases, the J end by 4 bases, with 18 bases between. Per germline, CDR1 KGHSH and CDR2 LQKENI. The CDR3 DNA reads TGTGCCAGCTCACCGAGAGAGGTCCGAGGAACCACTGAAGCTTTCTTT. Protein product: CASSPREVRGTTEAFF.

The chain links TRBV28 to TRBJ2-4; 8 nucleotides align to TRBD2. The CDR3 loop spans 13 amino acids. V dropped 10 bases and J dropped 0; count of bases not matched to a gene: 2. Germline CDR1 reads MDHEN; CDR2 reads SYDVKM. The CDR3 nucleotides are TGTGCCACCAGCGGGGGAGCCAAAAACATTCAGTACTTC. Amino acid sequence: CATSGGAKNIQYF.

This clone was picked up one time. A junction end diverges from the germline sequence, so it may reflect a read error. The chain has TRBV7-9 and TRBJ2-7; 10 bases agree with TRBD1. Germline lookup yields CDR1 SEHNR and CDR2 FQNEAQ (reference sequence). CDR3 size: 17 residues. CDR3 nucleotide sequence: TGTTCCAGCAGCGACCCCCAGACAGGGGGCGCTTCCTACGAGCAGTACTTC. Translation gives CSSSDPQTGGASYEQYF.

V and J are TRBV30 and TRBJ2-1; 9 bases map to TRBD2. V lost 3 bases, J lost 7 bases, and 13 bases stayed unmatched. The length of the CDR3 is 16 residues. Germline-derived CDR1 and CDR2 are GTSNPN and SVGIG (reference sequence). CDR3 nucleotides: TGTGCCTGGAGCGGGGGGCTAGCGGGATTTATTAATGAGCAGTTCTTC. Encoded protein: CAWSGGLAGFINEQFF.

The chain has TRBV29-1 and TRBJ2-1; 7 bases align to TRBD1. Germline CDR1 SQVTM, CDR2 ANQGSEA. J was trimmed by 2 bases and V by 3 bases; bases with no gene match: 4. The CDR3 contains 14 residues. CDR3 residues: CSVETQGAYNEQFF. CDR3 bases: TGCAGCGTTGAGACCCAGGGGGCCTACAATGAGCAGTTCTTC.

This clone was seen once. The chain recombines TRBV15 with TRBJ2-4, with D possibly being TRBD2 (6 bases). The CDR3 loop spans 19 amino acids. V gave up 0 bases and J gave up 0 bases, with 18 bases separating them. The germline V gene encodes CDR1 LNHNV and CDR2 YYDKDF (reference sequence). CDR3 in amino acids: CATSRDAGGVTVAKNIQYF. The CDR3, as DNA: TGTGCCACCAGCAGAGATGCGGGCGGGGTAACGGTAGCCAAAAACATTCAGTACTTC.

This clone was seen a single time. The rearrangement joins TRBV28 to TRBJ2-1; tentative D call: TRBD2 (5 bases). Germline values: CDR1 MDHEN, CDR2 SYDVKM. V was cut by 6 bases and J by 2 bases, with 11 bases left in between. This CDR3 spans 14 amino acids. This chain's CDR3 is CASRSGVAYNEQFF. CDR3 sequence (DNA): TGTGCCAGCAGAAGCGGTGTTGCCTACAATGAGCAGTTCTTC.

The rearrangement uses TRBV28 and TRBJ2-7; perhaps TRBD1 as D (6 bases). This CDR3 has 14 residues. The V gene lost 1 base and the J gene lost 3 bases, with 10 bases spanning the gap. CDR1 and CDR2 (germline): MDHEN, SYDVKM. DNA of the CDR3: TGTGCCAGCAGTTTATCAGGGGTAGGCTACGAGCAGTACTTC. This gives the protein CASSLSGVGYEQYF.

The chain carries TRBV9 and TRBJ1-2; D is possibly TRBD1 (5 bases). V shed 3 bases and J shed 4 bases, with 16 bases lying between them. The CDR3 is made up of 15 amino acids. The germline V gene has CDR1 SGDLS and CDR2 YYNGEE. CDR3 DNA sequence: TGTGCCAGCAGCGATTCCCCGGGACTAGGCTATGGCTACACCTTC. This translates into CASSDSPGLGYGYTF.

The chain has TRBV7-9 and TRBJ2-1; a possible D gene is TRBD2 (5 bases). The V gene lost 1 base and the J gene lost 1 base, with 11 bases spanning the gap. The CDR3 has 16 amino acids. CDR1 is SEHNR and CDR2 is FQNEAQ in the germline V gene (reference sequence). This CDR3 is CASSLVGSTSYNEQFF. The CDR3 nucleotides are TGTGCCAGCAGCTTAGTGGGGAGTACATCCTACAATGAGCAGTTCTTC.

V usage is TRBV5-8 and J usage is TRBJ2-5, with a tentative D call TRBD2 (6 bases). The ends were cut back, 2 bases at V and 5 bases at J, with 19 bases in the middle. The CDR3 is 16 residues long. Germline loops: CDR1 SGHTS, CDR2 YDEGEE. The CDR3 sequence is CASSFLTSAGRETQYF. CDR3 nucleotides: TGTGCCAGCAGCTTCTTAACCAGTGCGGGACGGGAGACCCAGTACTTC.

The rearrangement links TRBV9 to TRBJ1-2; possible D gene TRBD1, 5 bases. The CDR3 extends over 16 amino acids. Germline V gives CDR1 SGDLS, CDR2 YYNGEE. Trimming shortened V by 2 bases and J by 8 bases, and 22 bases separated the two germline ends. In DNA, the CDR3 is TGTGCCAGCAGCGTCCCTAATCGGAGGGGCGGGGGAGGCTACACCTTC. This sequence encodes CASSVPNRRGGGGYTF.

The chain links TRBV11-1 to TRBJ2-7; TRBD2 matches 9 bases. This CDR3 has 14 amino acids. Germline V gene lookup returns CDR1 SGHAT and CDR2 FQDESV (reference sequence). Losses at the gene ends were 2 bases for V and 3 bases for J; bases not matched to a gene: 2. In DNA form, the CDR3 reads TGTGCCAGCAGCTTAACTAGCGGGCTCTACGAGCAGTACTTC. This gives the protein CASSLTSGLYEQYF.

This sequence joins TRBV6-1 and TRBJ1-5; 9 positions agree with TRBD1. Germline lookup yields CDR1 MNHNS and CDR2 SASEGT. The CDR3 consists of 14 residues. V lost 7 bases and J lost 6; bases outside the gene matches: 7. CDR3 protein: CASMTGGMGQPQHF. The CDR3 bases are TGTGCCAGCATGACAGGGGGTATGGGTCAGCCCCAGCATTTT.

The chain uses TRBV19 and TRBJ2-2, with a weak D call TRBD1 (5 bases). V lost 2 bases, J lost 8 bases, and 15 bases lay in between. Germline loops: CDR1 LNHDA, CDR2 SQIVND (reference sequence). The CDR3 has 15 amino acids. CDR3 loop: CASSIRSRATGELFF. The CDR3 nucleotides read TGTGCCAGTAGTATAAGAAGCAGGGCCACTGGGGAGCTGTTTTTT.

This clone appeared a single time. This rearrangement joins TRBV6-6 to TRBJ1-1, with TRBD1 matching over 7 bases. J was trimmed by 4 bases and V by 8 bases; bases with no gene match: 10. The CDR3 is made up of 14 amino acids. The germline gives CDR1 MNHNY, CDR2 SVGAGI (reference sequence). CDR3 in amino acids: CASGPQGPGTEAFF. The DNA for the CDR3 is TGTGCCAGCGGACCACAGGGGCCGGGCACTGAAGCTTTCTTT.

In DNA, the CDR3 is TGTGCCAGCAGCCTAGGGGGACAGGGAGGCAATCAGCCCCAGCATTTT. It translates to CASSLGGQGGNQPQHF. This chain connects TRBV6-6 to TRBJ1-5, with TRBD1 identical over 9 bases. CDR1 MNHNY and CDR2 SVGAGI come from the germline V gene (reference sequence). Trimming removed 6 bases from V and 2 bases from J; junction bases left unmatched: 8. The CDR3 sequence is 16 residues long.

The chain couples TRBV7-2 to TRBJ1-3; tentative D call: TRBD1 (6 bases). Germline V gives CDR1 SGHTA, CDR2 FQGNSA. V lost 3 bases and J 1 base, leaving 13 bases between the germline ends. The CDR3 contains 16 residues. This CDR3 is CASSLALTGSGNTIYF. The CDR3 nucleotides are TGTGCCAGCAGCTTGGCCCTAACAGGGTCTGGAAACACCATATATTTT.